The entry that follows covers one TCR beta chain sequence. The junction had 18 bases not matched to a gene; V was cut back by 6 bases and J by 0 bases. Germline V lookup: CDR1 SEHNR, CDR2 FQNEAQ (reference sequence). CDR3 length: 19 amino acids. This sample stems from a study of T cell changes during pregnancy in multiple sclerosis. TCRdb keeps only in-frame clones here, not all; method: immunoSEQ multiplex PCR. The sample contains tens of thousands of clones, approximately 91% of which appear only once. This TCR came from a female donor in good health, enrolled as a control in a pregnancy study. The V and J genes are TRBV7-9 and TRBJ1-2, with 8 bases that match TRBD1. The sample was CD4+ T cells from peripheral blood mononuclear cells, taken after pregnancy. CDR3 nucleotides: TGTGCCAGCAGAAATTATACCGGACAGGGCCCTCTCCCTAACTATGGCTACACCTTC. Encoded protein: CASRNYTGQGPLPNYGYTF.